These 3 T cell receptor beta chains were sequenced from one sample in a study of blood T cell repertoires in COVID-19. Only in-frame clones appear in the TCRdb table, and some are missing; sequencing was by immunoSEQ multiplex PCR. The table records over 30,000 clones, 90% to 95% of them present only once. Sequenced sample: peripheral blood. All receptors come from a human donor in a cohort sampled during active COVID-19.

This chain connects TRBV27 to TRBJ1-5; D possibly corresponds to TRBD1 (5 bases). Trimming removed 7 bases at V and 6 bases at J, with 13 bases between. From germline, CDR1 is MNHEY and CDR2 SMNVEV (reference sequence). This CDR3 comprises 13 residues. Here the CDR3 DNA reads TGTGCCAGCACTCAGGGATCCGGTCAGCCCCAGCATTTT. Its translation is CASTQGSGQPQHF.

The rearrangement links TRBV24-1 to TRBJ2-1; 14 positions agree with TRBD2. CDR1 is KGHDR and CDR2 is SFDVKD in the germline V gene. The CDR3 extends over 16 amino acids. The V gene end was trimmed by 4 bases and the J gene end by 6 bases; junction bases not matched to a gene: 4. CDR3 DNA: TGTGCCACCAGTGACTTAGGACTAGCGGGAGGCAATGAGCAGTTCTTC. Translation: CATSDLGLAGGNEQFF.

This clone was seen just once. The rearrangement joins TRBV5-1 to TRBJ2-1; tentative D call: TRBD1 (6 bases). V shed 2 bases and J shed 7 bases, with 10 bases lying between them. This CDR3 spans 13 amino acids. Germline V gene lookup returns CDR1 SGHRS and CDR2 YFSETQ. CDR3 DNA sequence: TGCGCCAGCAGCTTCACACAGGGTAATGAGCAGTTCTTC. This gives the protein CASSFTQGNEQFF.